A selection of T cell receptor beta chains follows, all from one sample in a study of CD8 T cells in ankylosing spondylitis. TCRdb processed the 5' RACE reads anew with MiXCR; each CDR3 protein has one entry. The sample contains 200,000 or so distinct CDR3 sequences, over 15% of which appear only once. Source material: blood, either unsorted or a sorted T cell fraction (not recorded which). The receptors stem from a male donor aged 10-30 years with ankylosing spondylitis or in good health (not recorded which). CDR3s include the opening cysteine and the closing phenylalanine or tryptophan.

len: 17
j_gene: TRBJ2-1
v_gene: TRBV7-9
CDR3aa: CASSLAKAGVYNNEQFF

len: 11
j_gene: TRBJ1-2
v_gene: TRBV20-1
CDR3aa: CSVLGGESYTF

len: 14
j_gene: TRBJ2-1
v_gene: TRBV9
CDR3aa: CASSVVGTPNEQFF

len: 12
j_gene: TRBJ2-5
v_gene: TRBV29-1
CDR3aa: CSVGTFKETQYF

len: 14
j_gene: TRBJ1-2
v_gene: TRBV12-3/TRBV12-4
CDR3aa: CASSGTVLNYGYTF

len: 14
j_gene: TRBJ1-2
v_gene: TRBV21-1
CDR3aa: CASSKDREDYGYTF

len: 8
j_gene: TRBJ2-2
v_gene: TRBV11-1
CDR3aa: CASGELFF

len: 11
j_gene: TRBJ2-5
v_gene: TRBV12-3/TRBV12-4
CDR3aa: CASTNGETQYF

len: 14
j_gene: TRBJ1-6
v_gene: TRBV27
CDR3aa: CATKYRASGSPLHF

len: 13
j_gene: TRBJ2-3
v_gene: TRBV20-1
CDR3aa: CSGILLSTDTQYF

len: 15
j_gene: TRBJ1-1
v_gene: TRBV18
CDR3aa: CASSPQGMEGTEAFF

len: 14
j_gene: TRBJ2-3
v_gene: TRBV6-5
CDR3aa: CASRFSGLSDTQYF

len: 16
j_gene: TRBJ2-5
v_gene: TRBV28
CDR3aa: CASSSRTGAVQETQYF

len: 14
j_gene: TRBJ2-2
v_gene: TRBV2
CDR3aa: CASRSLAGVGELFF

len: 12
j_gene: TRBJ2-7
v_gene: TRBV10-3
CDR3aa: CAISETAYEQYF

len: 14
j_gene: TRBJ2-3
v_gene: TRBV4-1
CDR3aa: CASSQDAFTDTQYF

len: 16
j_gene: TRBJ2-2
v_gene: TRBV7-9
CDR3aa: CASSSRTSGTTGELFF

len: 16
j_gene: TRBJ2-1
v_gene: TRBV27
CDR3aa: CASSLASSGTYNEQFF

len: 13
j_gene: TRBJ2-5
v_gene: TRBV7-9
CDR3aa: CAGGQRGQETQYF

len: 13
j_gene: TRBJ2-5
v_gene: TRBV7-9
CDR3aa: CASSSTVRETQYF

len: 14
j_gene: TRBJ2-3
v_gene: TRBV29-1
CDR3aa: CSTTTGSTGDTQYF

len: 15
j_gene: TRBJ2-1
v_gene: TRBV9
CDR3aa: CASSVGGGRATEQFF

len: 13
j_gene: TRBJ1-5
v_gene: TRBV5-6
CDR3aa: CASSWTGSSPQHF

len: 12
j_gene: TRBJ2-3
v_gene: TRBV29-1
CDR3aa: CSVAGTPDSQYF

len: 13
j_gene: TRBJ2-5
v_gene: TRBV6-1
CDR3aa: CASSGGAKETQYF

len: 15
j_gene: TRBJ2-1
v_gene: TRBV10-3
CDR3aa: CAISSAGGPYNEQFF

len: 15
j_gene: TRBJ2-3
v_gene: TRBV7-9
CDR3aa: CASSTSSGSLDTQYF

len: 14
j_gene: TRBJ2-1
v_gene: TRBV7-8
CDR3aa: CASSNKAGFNEQFF

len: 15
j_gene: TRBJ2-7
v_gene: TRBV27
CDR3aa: CASSTKQGLTYEQYF

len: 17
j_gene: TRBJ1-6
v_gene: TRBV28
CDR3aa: CASSQTNRGLVDSPLHF

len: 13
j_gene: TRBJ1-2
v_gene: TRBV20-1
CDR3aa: CSASGGPNYGYTF

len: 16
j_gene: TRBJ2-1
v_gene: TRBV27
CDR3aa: CASSPRTSGRANEQFF